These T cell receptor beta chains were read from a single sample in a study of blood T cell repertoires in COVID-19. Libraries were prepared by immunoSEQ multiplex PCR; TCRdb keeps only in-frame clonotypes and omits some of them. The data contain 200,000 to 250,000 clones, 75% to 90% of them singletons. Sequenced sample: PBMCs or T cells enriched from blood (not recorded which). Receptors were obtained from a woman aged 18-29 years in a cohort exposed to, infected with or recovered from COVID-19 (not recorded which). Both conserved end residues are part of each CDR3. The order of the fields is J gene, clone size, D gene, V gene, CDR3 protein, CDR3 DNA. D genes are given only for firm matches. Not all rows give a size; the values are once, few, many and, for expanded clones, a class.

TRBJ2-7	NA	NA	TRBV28	CASSPAGAGFSSYEQYF	TGTGCCAGCTCCCCCGCGGGTGCGGGTTTCAGCTCCTACGAGCAGTACTTC
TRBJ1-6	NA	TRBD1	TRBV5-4	CASSKRDSQSSYNSPLHF	TGTGCCAGCAGCAAAAGGGACAGCCAGAGCTCCTATAATTCACCCCTCCACTTT
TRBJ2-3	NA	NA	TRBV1	CTSSQREGYQDTQYF	TGCACCAGCAGCCAGCGGGAGGGCTACCAAGATACGCAGTATTTT
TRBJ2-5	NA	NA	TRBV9	CASNQGQDIETQYF	TGTGCCAGCAACCAGGGGCAGGATATTGAGACCCAGTACTTC
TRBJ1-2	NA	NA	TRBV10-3	CAIRIDSSYGYTF	TGTGCCATCAGGATAGACAGCTCCTATGGCTACACCTTC
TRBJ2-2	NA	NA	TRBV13	CASSLGRTGELFF	TGTGCCAGCAGCTTAGGGAGGACCGGGGAGCTGTTTTTT
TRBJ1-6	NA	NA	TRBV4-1	CASSQGGGQYNSPLHF	TGCGCCAGCAGCCAAGGAGGTGGCCAGTATAATTCACCCCTCCACTTT
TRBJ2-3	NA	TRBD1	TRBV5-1	CASSYMGQAGADTQYF	TGCGCCAGCAGCTATATGGGACAGGCTGGGGCGGATACGCAGTATTTT
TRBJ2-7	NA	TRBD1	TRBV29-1	CSVRRQGRTHEQYF	TGCAGCGTTCGGAGACAGGGGAGAACCCACGAGCAGTACTTC
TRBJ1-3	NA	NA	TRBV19	CASTGQGFFPLSGNTIYF	TGTGCCAGTACTGGACAAGGGTTTTTTCCTCTATCAGGAAACACCATATATTTT
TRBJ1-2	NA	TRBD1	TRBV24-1	CATSDPDRGLGYTF	TGTGCCACCAGTGACCCCGACAGGGGGCTTGGCTACACCTTC
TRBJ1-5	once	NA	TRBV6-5	CASVRGGGSNQPQHF	TGTGCCAGCGTCAGAGGGGGGGGGAGCAATCAGCCCCAGCATTTT
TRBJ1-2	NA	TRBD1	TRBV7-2	CASSPRGQQSYTF	TGTGCCAGCAGCCCCCGGGGACAGCAGAGCTACACCTTC
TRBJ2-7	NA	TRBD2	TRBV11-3	CASSSLAEDEQYF	TGTGCCAGCAGCTCACTAGCGGAGGACGAGCAGTACTTC
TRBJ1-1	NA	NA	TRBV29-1	CSAGGGVMNTEAFF	TGCAGCGCTGGGGGGGGCGTTATGAACACTGAAGCTTTCTTT
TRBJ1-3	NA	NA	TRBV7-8	CASSLMDRGNTIYF	TGTGCCAGCAGCTTAATGGACAGAGGAAACACCATATATTTT
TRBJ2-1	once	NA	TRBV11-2	CVSSSRVGSEGNEQFF	TGTGTCAGCAGTTCCCGGGTGGGTAGCGAGGGCAATGAGCAGTTCTTC
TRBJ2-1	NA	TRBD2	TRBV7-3	CASSRGLAGAYNEQFF	TGTGCCAGCAGCCGCGGTTTAGCGGGAGCCTACAATGAGCAGTTCTTC
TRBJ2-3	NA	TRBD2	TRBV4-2	CASSQARGRAKDTDTQYF	TGTGCCAGCAGCCAAGCTCGCGGGAGGGCCAAGGACACAGATACGCAGTATTTT
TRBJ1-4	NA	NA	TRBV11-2	CASSLRGRASLREKLFF	TGTGCCAGCAGCTTGAGGGGGAGGGCGTCGTTGAGAGAAAAACTGTTTTTT
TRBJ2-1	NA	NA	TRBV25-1	CASSGSAAGLSQEQFF	TGTGCCAGCAGTGGGTCCGCAGCGGGCCTGTCCCAAGAGCAGTTCTTC
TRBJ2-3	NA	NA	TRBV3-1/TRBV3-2	CASSQNSLPTDTQYF	TGTGCCAGCAGCCAAAATAGTCTACCCACAGATACGCAGTATTTT
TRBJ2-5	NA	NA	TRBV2	CASKSTIQETQYF	TGTGCCAGCAAATCAACTATCCAAGAGACCCAGTACTTC
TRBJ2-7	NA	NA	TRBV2	CASSQDFYEQYF	TGTGCCAGCAGTCAGGACTTCTACGAGCAGTACTTC
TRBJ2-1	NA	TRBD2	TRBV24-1	CATSEAGAYNEQFF	TGTGCCACCAGTGAGGCGGGGGCCTACAATGAGCAGTTCTTC
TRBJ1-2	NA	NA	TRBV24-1	CATSDTSNGNGYTF	TGTGCCACCAGTGATACCTCTAACGGGAATGGCTACACCTTC
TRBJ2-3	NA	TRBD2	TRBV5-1	CASSPRGDSTDTQYF	TGCGCCAGCAGCCCCCGGGGGGATAGCACAGATACGCAGTATTTT
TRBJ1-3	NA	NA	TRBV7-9	CASSALLPGRTGNTIYF	TGTGCCAGCAGCGCCTTGCTCCCAGGGCGCACTGGAAACACCATATATTTT
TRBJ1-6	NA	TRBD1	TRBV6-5	CASRQDRDYSPLHF	TGTGCCAGCAGGCAGGACAGGGACTATTCACCCCTCCACTTT
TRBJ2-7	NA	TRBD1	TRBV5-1	CASSPTWGQGVFEQYF	TGCGCCAGCAGCCCGACCTGGGGACAGGGGGTGTTCGAGCAGTACTTC
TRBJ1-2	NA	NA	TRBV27	CASRPTGPNYGYTF	TGTGCCAGCAGGCCTACAGGGCCTAACTATGGCTACACCTTC
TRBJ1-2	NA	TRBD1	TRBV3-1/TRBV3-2	CASSPALGGFGGYTF	TGTGCCAGCAGCCCCGCGTTAGGGGGCTTTGGTGGCTACACCTTC
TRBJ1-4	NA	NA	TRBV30	CAWNDNTATNEKLFF	TGTGCCTGGAACGACAACACAGCAACTAATGAAAAACTGTTTTTT
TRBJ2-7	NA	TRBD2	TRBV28	CASSFGGDKDEQYF	TGTGCCAGCAGTTTCGGGGGGGATAAGGACGAGCAGTACTTC
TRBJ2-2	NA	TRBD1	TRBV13	CASSLGDRGLNTGELFF	TGTGCCAGCAGCTTAGGGGACAGGGGACTCAACACCGGGGAGCTGTTTTTT
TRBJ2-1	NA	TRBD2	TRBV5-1	CASSLGGTSAGEQFF	TGCGCCAGCAGCTTGGGAGGGACTAGCGCGGGTGAGCAGTTCTTC
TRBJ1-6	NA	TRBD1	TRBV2	CASRELSTGTGLMPLHF	TGTGCCAGCAGAGAACTATCTACCGGGACAGGGTTGATGCCCCTCCACTTT
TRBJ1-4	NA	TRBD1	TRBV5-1	CASSLGTGNNEKLFF	TGCGCCAGCAGCTTGGGGACAGGGAATAATGAAAAACTGTTTTTT
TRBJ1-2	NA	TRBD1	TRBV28	CASSFSRDSSNYGYTF	TGTGCCAGCAGTTTTAGTAGGGACAGCTCTAACTATGGCTACACCTTC
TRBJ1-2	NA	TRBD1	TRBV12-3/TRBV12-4	CASSLPGGFGYTF	TGTGCCAGCAGTTTACCAGGGGGATTCGGCTACACCTTC
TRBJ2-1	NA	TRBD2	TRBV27	CASSFIPLAGGKNEQFF	TGTGCCAGCAGTTTTATCCCCCTAGCGGGAGGAAAGAATGAGCAGTTCTTC
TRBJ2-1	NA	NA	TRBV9	CASSVGASALDEQFF	TGTGCCAGCAGCGTAGGGGCTAGCGCCCTGGATGAGCAGTTCTTC
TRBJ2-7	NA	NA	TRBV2	CASRSGTSSYEQYF	TGTGCCAGCAGATCCGGGACTTCCTCCTACGAGCAGTACTTC
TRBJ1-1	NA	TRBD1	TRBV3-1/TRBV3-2	CASRPGTGATEAFF	TGTGCCAGCAGACCCGGGACAGGGGCTACTGAAGCTTTCTTT
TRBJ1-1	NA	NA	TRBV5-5	CASETGNSVLTEAFF	TGTGCCAGCGAAACAGGGAATTCGGTCCTAACTGAAGCTTTCTTT
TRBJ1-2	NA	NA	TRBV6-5	CASSQTVVGYGYTF	TGTGCCAGCAGTCAGACAGTGGTCGGCTATGGCTACACCTTC
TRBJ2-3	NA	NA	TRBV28	CASSTTKGYTDTQYF	TGTGCCAGCAGTACAACAAAGGGGTACACAGATACGCAGTATTTT
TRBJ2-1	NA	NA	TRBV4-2	CASSQEGKLVKSYNEQFF	TGTGCCAGCAGCCAAGAAGGAAAACTAGTGAAGTCCTACAATGAGCAGTTCTTC
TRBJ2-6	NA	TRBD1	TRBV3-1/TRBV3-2	CASREGTGSSGANVLTF	TGTGCCAGCAGGGAAGGGACAGGCAGCTCTGGGGCCAACGTCCTGACTTTC
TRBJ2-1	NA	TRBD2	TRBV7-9	CASSLGMASGDDEQFF	TGTGCCAGCAGCTTAGGCATGGCTAGCGGGGACGATGAGCAGTTCTTC
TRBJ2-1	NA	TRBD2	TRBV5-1	CASSLGKLAGDNEQFF	TGCGCCAGCAGCTTGGGGAAACTAGCGGGGGACAATGAGCAGTTCTTC
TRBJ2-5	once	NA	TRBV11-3	CASSLEGLPGETQYF	TGTGCCAGCAGCTTAGAGGGATTGCCAGGGGAGACCCAGTACTTC
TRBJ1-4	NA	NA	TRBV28	CASSYPGRANEKLFF	TGTGCCAGCAGTTACCCAGGGAGGGCTAATGAAAAACTGTTTTTT
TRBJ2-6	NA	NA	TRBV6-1	CASSEVSSGANVLTF	TGTGCCAGCAGTGAAGTGAGCTCTGGGGCCAACGTCCTGACTTTC
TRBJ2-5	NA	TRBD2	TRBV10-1	CASSVTSGAREETQYF	TGCGCCAGCAGTGTGACTAGCGGAGCCCGAGAAGAGACCCAGTACTTC
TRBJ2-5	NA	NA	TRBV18	CASSGGEETQYF	TGTGCCAGCTCAGGGGGCGAAGAGACCCAGTACTTC
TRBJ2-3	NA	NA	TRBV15	CATSSRQGVDTQYF	TGTGCCACCAGCAGTAGGCAGGGTGTTGATACGCAGTATTTT
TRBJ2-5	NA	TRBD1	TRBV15	CATKGQGQEETQYF	TGTGCCACCAAGGGCCAGGGACAGGAAGAGACCCAGTACTTC
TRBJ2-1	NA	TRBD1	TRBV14	CASSLTGTGNNEQFF	TGTGCCAGCAGCCTAACCGGGACAGGGAACAATGAGCAGTTCTTC